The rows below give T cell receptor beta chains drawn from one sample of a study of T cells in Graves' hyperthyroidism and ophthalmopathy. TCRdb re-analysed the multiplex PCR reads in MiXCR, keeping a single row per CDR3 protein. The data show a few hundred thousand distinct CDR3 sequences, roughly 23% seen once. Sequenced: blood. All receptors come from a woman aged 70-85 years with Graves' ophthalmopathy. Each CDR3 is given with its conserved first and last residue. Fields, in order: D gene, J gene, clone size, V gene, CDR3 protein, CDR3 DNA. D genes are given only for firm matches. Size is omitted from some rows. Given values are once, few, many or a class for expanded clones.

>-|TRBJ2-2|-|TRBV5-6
CASGPGAHGELFF
TGTGCCAGCGGACCGGGGGCCCACGGGGAGCTGTTTTTT
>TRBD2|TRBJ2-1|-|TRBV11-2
CASSLRRAGAGGKNEQFF
TGTGCCAGCAGCTTAAGGCGAGCGGGAGCGGGAGGGAAAAATGAGCAGTTCTTC
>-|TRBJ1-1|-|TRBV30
CAWSKGDLGPFEAFF
TGTGCCTGGTCGAAGGGTGACCTTGGCCCCTTTGAAGCTTTCTTT
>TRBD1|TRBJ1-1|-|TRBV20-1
CSARLGQGSTEAFF
TGCAGTGCTAGGCTTGGACAGGGAAGCACTGAAGCTTTCTTT
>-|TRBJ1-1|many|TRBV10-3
CAISESTNRHEAFF
TGTGCCATCAGTGAGTCGACCAATCGCCATGAAGCTTTCTTT
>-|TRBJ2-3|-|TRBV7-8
CASSLGPSAKITDTQYF
TGTGCCAGCAGCTTAGGCCCTAGCGCTAAGATCACAGATACGCAGTATTTT
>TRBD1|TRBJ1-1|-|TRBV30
CAWSGRQGAHGAFF
TGTGCCTGGAGTGGAAGACAGGGAGCCCATGGGGCTTTCTTT
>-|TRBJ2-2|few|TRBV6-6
CASSYYFGNTGELFF
TGTGCCAGCAGTTACTATTTCGGGAACACCGGGGAGCTGTTTTTT
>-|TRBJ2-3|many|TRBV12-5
CASGFSVLSTDTQYF
TGTGCTAGTGGTTTCTCCGTCCTTAGCACAGATACGCAGTATTTT
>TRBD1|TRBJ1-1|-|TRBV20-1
CSARDGLGQLNTEAFF
TGCAGTGCTAGAGATGGGTTGGGACAGCTGAACACTGAAGCTTTCTTT
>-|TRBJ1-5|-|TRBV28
CASSLPLQGSQPQHF
TGTGCCAGCAGTTTACCTCTTCAGGGGAGTCAGCCCCAGCATTTT
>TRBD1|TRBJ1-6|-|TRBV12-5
CASGSSTGAPNSPLHF
TGTGCTAGTGGTTCCTCGACAGGGGCACCTAATTCACCCCTCCACTTT
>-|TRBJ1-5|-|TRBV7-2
CASSPRSGFTQPQHF
TGTGCCAGCAGCCCACGGTCGGGATTCACTCAGCCCCAGCATTTT
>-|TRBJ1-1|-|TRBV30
CAWSVRRHGVMNTEAFF
TGTGCCTGGAGTGTACGGAGACACGGTGTGATGAACACTGAAGCTTTCTTT
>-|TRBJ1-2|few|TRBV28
CASSFARSYGYTF
TGTGCCAGCAGTTTTGCCAGGAGCTATGGCTACACCTTC
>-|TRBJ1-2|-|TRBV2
CASNDGALNYGYTF
TGTGCCAGCAATGACGGGGCGTTAAACTATGGCTACACCTTC
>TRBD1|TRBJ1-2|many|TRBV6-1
CASSESGGVIYGYTF
TGTGCCAGCAGTGAATCAGGGGGCGTTATATATGGCTACACCTTC
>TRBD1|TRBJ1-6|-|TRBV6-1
CASTRDRGRYNSPLHF
TGTGCCAGCACCCGGGACAGGGGACGCTATAATTCACCCCTCCACTTT
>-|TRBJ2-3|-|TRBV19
CASSTLRFSTDTQYF
TGTGCCAGTAGTACTCTACGGTTTAGCACAGATACGCAGTATTTT
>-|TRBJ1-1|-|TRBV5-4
CASSPKAGMNTEAFF
TGTGCCAGCAGCCCGAAGGCAGGAATGAACACTGAAGCTTTCTTT
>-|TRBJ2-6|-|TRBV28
CASSGVTVSGANVLTF
TGTGCCAGCAGTGGAGTGACAGTCTCTGGGGCCAACGTCCTGACTTTC
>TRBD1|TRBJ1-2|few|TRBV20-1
CSAAPPGQSNYGYTF
TGCAGTGCTGCACCCCCGGGACAGTCTAACTATGGCTACACCTTC